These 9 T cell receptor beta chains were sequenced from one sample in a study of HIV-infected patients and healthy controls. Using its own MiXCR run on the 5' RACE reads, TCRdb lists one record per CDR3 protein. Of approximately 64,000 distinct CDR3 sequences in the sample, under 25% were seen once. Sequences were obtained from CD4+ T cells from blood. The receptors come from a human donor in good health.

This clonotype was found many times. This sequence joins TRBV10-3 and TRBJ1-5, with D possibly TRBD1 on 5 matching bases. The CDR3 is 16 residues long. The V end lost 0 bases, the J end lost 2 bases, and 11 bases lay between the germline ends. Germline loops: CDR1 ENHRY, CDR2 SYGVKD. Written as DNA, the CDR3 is TGTGCCATCAGTGAGTCACGGGGGGTCGGCAATCAGCCCCAGCATTTT. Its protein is CAISESRGVGNQPQHF.

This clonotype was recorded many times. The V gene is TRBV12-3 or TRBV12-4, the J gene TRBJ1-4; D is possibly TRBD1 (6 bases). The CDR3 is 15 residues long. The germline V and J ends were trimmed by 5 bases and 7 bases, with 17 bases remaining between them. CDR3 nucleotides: TGTGCCAGCAGTCCACAGGGAGGTGACGGTGAAAAACTGTTTTTT. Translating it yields CASSPQGGDGEKLFF.

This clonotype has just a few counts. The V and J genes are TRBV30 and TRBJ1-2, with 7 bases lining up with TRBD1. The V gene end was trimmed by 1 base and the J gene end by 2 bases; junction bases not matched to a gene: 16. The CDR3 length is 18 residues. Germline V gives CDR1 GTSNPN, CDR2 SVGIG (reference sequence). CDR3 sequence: CAWSGQPGQLPGNYGYTF. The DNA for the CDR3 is TGTGCCTGGAGTGGACAACCGGGACAGCTACCAGGGAACTATGGCTACACCTTC.

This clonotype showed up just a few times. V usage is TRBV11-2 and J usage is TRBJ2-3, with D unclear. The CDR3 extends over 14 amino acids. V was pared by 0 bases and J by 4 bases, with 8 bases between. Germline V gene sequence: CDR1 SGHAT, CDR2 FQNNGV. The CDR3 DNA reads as TGTGCCAGCAGCTTAGATATACTATCAGATACGCAGTATTTT. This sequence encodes CASSLDILSDTQYF. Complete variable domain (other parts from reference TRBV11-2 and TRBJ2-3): EAGVAQSPRYKIIEKRQSVAFWCNPISGHATLYWYQQILGQGPKLLIQFQNNGVVDDSQLPKDRFSAERLKGVDSTLKIQPAKLEDSAVYLCASSLDILSDTQYFGPGTRLTVL.

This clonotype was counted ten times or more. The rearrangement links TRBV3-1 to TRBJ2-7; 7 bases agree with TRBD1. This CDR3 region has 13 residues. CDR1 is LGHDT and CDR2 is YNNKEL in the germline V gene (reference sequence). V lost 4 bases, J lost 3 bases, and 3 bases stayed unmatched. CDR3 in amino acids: CASSRRDSYEQYF. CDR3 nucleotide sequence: TGTGCCAGCAGCCGCCGGGACAGCTACGAGCAGTACTTC.

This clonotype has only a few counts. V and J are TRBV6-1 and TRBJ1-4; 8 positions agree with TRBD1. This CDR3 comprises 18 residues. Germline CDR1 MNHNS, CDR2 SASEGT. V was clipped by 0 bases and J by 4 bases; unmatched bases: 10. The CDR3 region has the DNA TGTGCCAGCAGTGAAGCGCAAAGGGGACAGGTTAATAATGAAAAACTGTTTTTT. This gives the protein CASSEAQRGQVNNEKLFF.

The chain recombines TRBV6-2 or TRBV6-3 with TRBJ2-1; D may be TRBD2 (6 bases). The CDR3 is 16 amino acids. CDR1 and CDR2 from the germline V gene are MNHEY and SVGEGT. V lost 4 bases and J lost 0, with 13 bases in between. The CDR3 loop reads CASSFGGMYSYNEQFF. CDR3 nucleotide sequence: TGTGCCAGCAGTTTTGGCGGGATGTACTCCTACAATGAGCAGTTCTTC.

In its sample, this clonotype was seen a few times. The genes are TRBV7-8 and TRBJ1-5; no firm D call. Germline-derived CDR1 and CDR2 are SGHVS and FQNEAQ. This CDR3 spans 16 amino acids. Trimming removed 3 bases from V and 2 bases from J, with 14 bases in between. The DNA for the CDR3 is TGTGCCAGCAGCTTTGGACTCCCTCACGGCAATCAGCCCCAGCATTTT. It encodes CASSFGLPHGNQPQHF. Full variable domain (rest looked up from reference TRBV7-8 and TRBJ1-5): GAGVSQSPRYKVAKRGQDVALRCDPISGHVSLFWYQQALGQGPEFLTYFQNEAQLDKSGLPSDRFFAERPEGSVSTLKIQRTQQEDSAVYLCASSFGLPHGNQPQHFGDGTRLSIL.

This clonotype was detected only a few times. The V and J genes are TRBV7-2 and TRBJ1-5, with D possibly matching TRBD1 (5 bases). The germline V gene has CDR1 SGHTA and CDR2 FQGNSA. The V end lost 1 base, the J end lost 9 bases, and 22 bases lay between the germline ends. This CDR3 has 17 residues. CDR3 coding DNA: TGTGCCAGCAGCTTAGGGCCCGCCCGGGGGTCCGGACGGCCCCAGCATTTT. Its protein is CASSLGPARGSGRPQHF.